What follows are 20 T cell receptor beta chains derived from one specimen sequenced in a study of CD8+ T cells in alopecia areata (dated by TCRdb to 2016 to 2019). The protocol used for the library was the immunoSEQ multiplex PCR assay. RNA was extracted from all samples and reverse transcribed into cDNA, which served as template for TCR sequencing. The table comes from immuneACCESS by way of TCRdb, which keeps in-frame sequences with V and J called. Part of the clones is missing from these tables; in studies checked, under half for an unresolved V gene and the rest for unknown reasons. For this sample, some 110,000 clones are listed, none of them singletons. In total, the top ten clones hold about 18% of the sample. Sequencing input: lesional skin. These receptors all stem from a C3H/HeJ mouse with alopecia areata. In terms of MHC, this strain is H2-k.

On this clone itself: The gene names given are mouse names. The read finishes 4 residues shy of the CDR3 end, and the germline J gene is used to complete it. The chain carries TRBV13-3 and TRBJ2-5; TRBD2 matches 8 bases. This CDR3 comprises 16 residues. CDR1 and CDR2 (germline): NNHDY, SYVADS. J lost 0 bases, V lost 1 base, and 4 bases had no gene match. The CDR3 protein is CASSDRTGINQDTQYF. CDR3 bases read: TGTGCCAGCAGTGATCGGACTGGGATTAACCAAGAC. The full variable domain, rest sourced from reference TRBV13-3 and TRBJ2-5, is EAAVTQSPRSKVAVTGGKVTLSCHQTNNHDYMYWYRQDTGHGLRLIHYSYVADSTEKGDIPDGYKASRPSQENFSLILELASLSQTAVYFCASSDRTGINQDTQYFGPGTRLLVL.

Note on this clone: Gene names are the mouse ones. The DNA ends 4 residues before the CDR3 does, and the rest of the CDR3 is filled in from the germline J gene. The rearrangement links TRBV31 to TRBJ1-2; 11 bases are a match to TRBD1. J lost 4 bases, V lost 3 bases, and 4 bases had no gene match. The CDR3 covers 14 residues. CDR1 and CDR2 (germline): GKSSPN, SITVG. The CDR3 protein is CAWRGDRGGSDYTF. The covered CDR3 bases are TGTGCCTGGAGGGGGGACAGGGGGGGCTCC. Complete variable domain (other parts from reference TRBV31 and TRBJ1-2): AQTIHQWPVAEIKAVGSPLSLGCTIKGKSSPNLYWYWQATGGTLQQLFYSITVGQVESVVQLNLSASRPKDDQFILSTEKLLLSHSGFYLCAWRGDRGGSDYTFGSGTRLLVI.

Comments on this clone: The gene names here belong to mouse. The CDR3 is cut off 4 residues early in the read; its end comes from the germline J gene. The J gene is TRBJ1-1, the V gene TRBV17; TRBD1 matches at 7 bases. CDR3 length: 15 amino acids. V shed 1 base and J 1 base; nucleotides not matched to a gene: 3. From germline, CDR1 is MNHDT and CDR2 YYDKIL. The DNA read from the CDR3 is TGTGCTAGCAGTAGAGGCCCAGGGGGGAACACA. Translation: CASSRGPGGNT. The complete CDR3 sequence is CASSRGPGGNTEVFF.

As for this clone: Gene names follow the mouse nomenclature. The read finishes 4 residues shy of the CDR3 end, and the germline J gene is used to complete it. The chain recombines TRBV13-3 with TRBJ2-2; 10 bases are shared with TRBD2. The CDR3 totals 15 residues. From germline, CDR1 is NNHDY and CDR2 SYVADS. V lost 5 bases and J lost 4; bases outside the gene matches: 5. CDR3 bases read: TGTGCCAGCAGCGACTGGGGGGTTCGCACCGGG. This translates into CASSDWGVRTG. The full CDR3 is CASSDWGVRTGQLYF.

In regard to this clone: Gene names denote mouse genes. The read ends 4 residues early relative to the CDR3; the germline J gene fills the gap. The J gene is TRBJ2-5, the V gene TRBV1; TRBD2 matches at 11 bases. J was trimmed by 3 bases and V by 3 bases; bases with no gene match: 5. CDR1 NSQYPW and CDR2 LRSPGD come from the germline V gene (reference sequence). This CDR3 is 16 amino acids long. The CDR3 bases that were read are TGCACCTGCAGTGCTACTGGGGGGGCGCCTCAAGAC. This encodes CTCSATGGAPQD. The entire CDR3 is CTCSATGGAPQDTQYF.

This clone showed up just a few times. Any gene name here is a mouse gene name. CDR3 amino acids: CASSMGGKTGAETLYF. Partial CDR3 DNA: TGTGCCAGCAGTATGGGGGGGAAAACGGGTGCAGAA. The V gene is TRBV19, the J gene TRBJ2-3; TRBD2 aligns across 7 bases. The read falls 4 residues short of the CDR3 end, and the missing part is taken from the germline J gene. CDR1 and CDR2 from the germline V gene are FNHDT and SITEND (reference sequence). The J segment lost 1 base and the V segment lost 2 bases, leaving 7 bases of the junction unmatched. This CDR3 spans 16 amino acids. Filled out from reference TRBV19 and TRBJ2-3, the complete variable domain reads GGIITQTPKFLIGQEGQKLTLKCQQNFNHDTMYWYRQDSGKGLRLIYYSITENDLQKGDLSEGYDASREKKSSFSLTVTSAQKNEMAVFLCASSMGGKTGAETLYFGSGTRLTVL.

This clone appeared many times. The genes are named according to mouse. The read terminates 4 residues before the CDR3 end, so the remaining end is supplied by the germline J gene. Other DNA sequences in this specimen translate into the identical CDR3. The chain has TRBV13-3 and TRBJ2-1; 10 bases are a match to TRBD2. CDR1 NNHDY and CDR2 SYVADS come from the germline V gene. J gave up 0 bases and V 4 bases, and 4 bases lay outside the gene matches. The CDR3 covers 16 residues. The CDR3 region is CASSPRDWGNYAEQFF. Incomplete CDR3 DNA: TGTGCCAGCAGTCCCCGGGACTGGGGTAACTATGCT.

Notes on this clone: Genes and germline come from the mouse. CDR3 sequence reads: CASSDVGGRDTQYF. The DNA read from the CDR3 is TGTGCCAGCAGTGATGTGGGGGGGCGTGAC. The chain employs TRBV13-1 and TRBJ2-5; 9 bases are shared with TRBD2. The read halts 4 residues ahead of the CDR3 end, with the missing end drawn from the germline J gene. The length of the CDR3 is 14 residues. Germline CDR1 NSHNY, CDR2 SYGAGN.

This clone has only a few counts. Mouse germline and gene names are used. CDR3 bases read: TGCACCTGCAGTGATTGGACTGGGGGGGCCACCTATGCT. This encodes CTCSDWTGGATYA. The entire CDR3 reads CTCSDWTGGATYAEQFF. V usage is TRBV1 and J usage is TRBJ2-1; 13 nucleotides agree with TRBD2. The read gets to within 4 residues of the CDR3 end, and the germline J gene fills in the rest. Per germline, CDR1 NSQYPW and CDR2 LRSPGD (reference sequence). V shed 4 bases, J shed 3 bases, and the junction held 6 bases outside the gene matches. The CDR3 contains 17 residues.

About this clone: Each gene name is a mouse one. The missing CDR3 end, 4 residues past where the read stops, is filled in from the germline J gene. The rearrangement links TRBV19 to TRBJ2-1; tentative D call: TRBD1 (5 bases). This CDR3 is built from 15 residues. Between the trimmed V and J ends, which lost 0 bases and 6 bases, there was a span of 13 bases. The germline V gene encodes CDR1 FNHDT and CDR2 SITEND (reference sequence). The CDR3 loop is CASSIDRREGAEQFF. CDR3 DNA (partial): TGTGCCAGCAGTATAGATCGCAGGGAGGGTGCT.

This clone was counted only a few times. The DNA translation disagrees with the TCRdb protein at residue 10, so the protein in this description comes from the DNA. The germline and genes are mouse ones. The read terminates 3 residues ahead of where the CDR3 ends, so the germline J gene completes it. The chain is built from TRBV13-3 and TRBJ1-6; the match to TRBD1 covers 8 bases. TRBJ1-6 is known as an ORF, though its function is uncertain. J lost 8 bases, V lost 5 bases, and 3 bases had no gene match. The CDR3 spans 13 residues. Germline values: CDR1 NNHDY, CDR2 SYVADS. CDR3 DNA (partial): TGTGCCAGCAGGACAGGGGCAGATTCGCCC. Translated: CASRTGADSP. The full-length CDR3 reads as CASRTGADSPLYF.

On this clone itself: The listed genes are named as in mouse. The read ends 4 residues before the CDR3 terminus; that terminus is restored from the germline J gene. V is TRBV19 and J is TRBJ2-1, with TRBD1 matching 8 bases. CDR3 length: 15 residues. J lost 5 bases, V lost 1 base, and 5 bases had no gene match. CDR1 FNHDT and CDR2 SITEND come from the germline V gene (reference sequence). The CDR3: CASSISGGADAEQFF. The covered CDR3 bases are TGTGCCAGCAGTATATCAGGGGGCGCTGATGCT.

As for this clone: Gene names are mouse gene names. The sequenced fragment ends 4 residues before the CDR3 boundary, so the rest is inferred from the germline J gene. The rearrangement links TRBV5 to TRBJ2-5; D gene unclear. The CDR3 is 15 amino acids. Per the germline V gene, CDR1 is LGHNA and CDR2 is YNLKQL (reference sequence). Trimming pared 0 bases from V and 0 bases from J, leaving 7 bases between. The covered CDR3 bases are TGTGCCAGCAGCCAAGAGACACTTAACCAAGAC. This codes for CASSQETLNQD. The entire CDR3 reads CASSQETLNQDTQYF.

This clone was seen a handful of times. Gene names and germline match the mouse. The CDR3 end lies 4 residues beyond the end of the read and is filled in from the germline J gene. The chain employs TRBV19 and TRBJ2-2, with 7 bases identical to TRBD1. The CDR3 is made up of 15 amino acids. The germline V gene has CDR1 FNHDT and CDR2 SITEND (reference sequence). Germline trimming cut 6 bases from V and 0 bases from J; bases unmatched to any gene: 5. CDR3 bases read: TGTGCCAGCAAACCCGGGACAGCAAACACCGGG. Protein sequence: CASKPGTANTG. Given in full, the CDR3 is CASKPGTANTGQLYF. Filled out from reference TRBV19 and TRBJ2-2, the complete variable domain reads GGIITQTPKFLIGQEGQKLTLKCQQNFNHDTMYWYRQDSGKGLRLIYYSITENDLQKGDLSEGYDASREKKSSFSLTVTSAQKNEMAVFLCASKPGTANTGQLYFGEGSKLTVL.

There are a few counts of this clone. The gene symbols are mouse symbols. The sequenced CDR3 bases are TGTGCTAGCAGCAGACAGGCAAACACA. This encodes CASSRQANT. The full CDR3 reads CASSRQANTEVFF. The chain recombines TRBV17 with TRBJ1-1; the D gene is possibly TRBD1 (6 bases). Read coverage stops 4 residues before the CDR3 terminus; the germline J gene supplies the remainder. The germline CDR1 and CDR2 sequences are MNHDT and YYDKIL. Trimming removed 6 bases from V and 0 bases from J, with 8 bases in between. The CDR3 loop spans 13 amino acids.

This clone has just a few counts. Gene and germline names: mouse. The CDR3 extends 4 residues past the end of the read, so its final part is completed from the germline J gene. The genes are TRBV1 and TRBJ2-7; 7 nucleotides agree with TRBD1. The germline V gene has CDR1 NSQYPW and CDR2 LRSPGD (reference sequence). CDR3 length: 16 amino acids. CDR3 sequence reads: CTCSADQGDRIYEQYF. The covered CDR3 bases are TGCACCTGCAGTGCAGATCAAGGGGACAGAATATAT.

At least ten counts were recorded for this clone. Gene names refer to mouse genes. The observed sequence ends 4 residues before the CDR3 terminus, with the missing tail filled in from the germline J gene. The chain recombines TRBV1 with TRBJ2-7, with a possible D match to TRBD1 (5 bases). This CDR3 has 13 residues. Trimming left V 4 bases short and J 0 bases short, with 7 bases between. The germline V gene encodes CDR1 NSQYPW and CDR2 LRSPGD (reference sequence). CDR3 bases read: TGCACCTGCAGTGACAGGAGCTCCTAT. Amino acid sequence: CTCSDRSSY. The whole CDR3 protein reads CTCSDRSSYEQYF.

This clone was seen only a few times. Gene names denote mouse genes. The missing CDR3 end, 4 residues past where the read stops, is filled in from the germline J gene. This rearrangement joins TRBV19 to TRBJ2-5, with 10 nucleotides matching TRBD1. Germline V gene data show CDR1 as FNHDT and CDR2 as SITEND (reference sequence). The CDR3 consists of 16 residues. CDR3: CASSIGPRDRGDTQYF. The CDR3 DNA, read in part, is TGTGCCAGCAGTATAGGCCCTCGGGACAGGGGAGAC.

This clone came up a few times. All gene names here are mouse names. The DNA ends 4 residues before the CDR3 does, and the rest of the CDR3 is filled in from the germline J gene. This chain joins TRBV19 and TRBJ1-1; 7 bases agree with TRBD1. The CDR3 is 12 amino acids. Germline-derived CDR1 and CDR2 are FNHDT and SITEND (reference sequence). The CDR3 reads CASTVQGPEVFF. The DNA read from the CDR3 is TGTGCCAGCACCGTACAGGGGCCA.

For this clone: Mouse germline and gene names are used. The sequence runs out 4 residues before the end of the CDR3; the remainder is reconstructed from the germline J gene. V usage is TRBV13-3 and J usage is TRBJ2-7; weak D call: TRBD2 (5 bases). The CDR3 extends over 13 amino acids. Germline CDR1 NNHDY, CDR2 SYVADS. The chain's CDR3 is CASSAWVVYEQYF. CDR3 DNA, as far as it was read: TGTGCCAGCAGTGCCTGGGTAGTATAT.